This record concerns one TCR beta chain sequence. Its cognate antigen is unknown. This entry comes from a study of post-analysis software for immune sequencing data. Study-level information: Relapsing-remitting, secondary progressive and progressive-relapsing courses of multiple sclerosis were included.

The library was made from cDNA and included unique molecular identifiers. Out of roughly 0.85 to 10 million T cells, 450,000 to 600,000 cDNA molecules were generated. TCRdb fed the PCR reads into MiXCR, producing one record per CDR3 protein. The sample includes roughly 180,000 distinct CDR3 sequences, approximately 30% seen only once; the top ten take around 1.5%. The CDR3 consists of 16 residues. Looked up from germline, CDR1 is MNHNS and CDR2 is SASEGT. V was clipped by 6 bases and J by 5 bases; unmatched bases: 12. The study's findings and limits: A few TRBV segments, TRBV5-6, TRBV5-1 and TRBV20-1 among them, were found more frequent in patients than controls. Significantly lower normalized Chao1 diversity was seen in multiple sclerosis patients than in controls. F measure grouped same-batch samples tightly together.

This TCR came from a girl under 18 with multiple sclerosis. The rearrangement links TRBV6-1 to TRBJ2-3, with 9 bases identical to TRBD1. The sample comprised blood. The CDR3 region is CASSWGQGPLQDTQYF. The CDR3 DNA reads as TGTGCCAGCAGCTGGGGACAGGGACCTCTCCAAGATACGCAGTATTTT.